The sequence of this TCR beta chain was determined in a study of multiple sclerosis patients with progressive multifocal leukoencephalopathy. Indicated time point: less than 15 months of natalizumab therapy. Multiple sclerosis patients on natalizumab who never developed PML served as longitudinally sampled controls. Whole-study results and caveats: In most PML patients, TRB repertoires appeared less diverse by entropy.

Remarks on this clone: Its antigen is unidentified.

The germline V gene encodes CDR1 LNHDA and CDR2 SQIVND (reference sequence). The CDR3 loop spans 14 amino acids. Trimming left V 5 bases short and J 11 bases short, with 18 bases between. Produced via immunoSEQ multiplex PCR; TCRdb's table is partial and in-frame only. The sample yields about 30,000 clones, roughly 90% seen once. Sequences were derived from PBMCs, sampled from a patient treated with natalizumab. This chain links TRBV19 with TRBJ1-4; no clear D gene. The receptor was isolated from a human donor with multiple sclerosis. CDR3 residues: CASSPGPTPAKLFF. CDR3 in DNA: TGTGCCAGTAGTCCAGGCCCTACACCCGCTAAACTGTTTTTT.